Reported below is one T cell receptor (beta chain). Its target is not known. CDR3 size: 13 residues. The V end was cut by 8 bases, the J end by 2 bases, with 13 bases between. Germline lookup yields CDR1 MNHNS and CDR2 SASEGT. The data originate from a study of blood T cells in healthy people across ages. Then a second PCR, running about 6 to 11 cycles, was carried out with a sample-barcoded 5' primer and a J-beta primer mix. TCRdb passed the 5' RACE reads through MiXCR, listing each CDR3 protein once. The profile shows about 800,000 distinct CDR3 sequences, about 62% of them singletons. Study-level findings and limits: Naive CD4+ cell counts and diversity both ran higher in long-lived than in aged donors.

J is TRBJ2-7 and V is TRBV6-1, with a possible D match to TRBD1 (5 bases). This clonotype was sampled from a man aged 30-40 years in good health. What was sequenced was blood. CDR3 sequence (DNA): TGTGCCAGCGAGAATGACAGCACCTACGAGCAGTACTTC. This codes for CASENDSTYEQYF.